Below are 23 T cell receptor beta chains sequenced from a single sample in a study of T cell responses to AZD1222 COVID-19 vaccine. Repertoires were generated with immunoSEQ multiplex PCR, while TCRdb's copy carries only in-frame clones and drops some. The table records some 65,000 clones, around 74% of them present only once. This specimen consisted of peripheral blood, obtained on day 0 of MenACWY control vaccination. The origin of the receptors is an adult in good health.

The V and J genes are TRBV6-6 and TRBJ1-6; possible D gene TRBD1, 6 bases. The CDR3 extends over 15 amino acids. The germline CDR1 and CDR2 sequences are MNHNY and SVGAGI (reference sequence). Trimming left V 5 bases short and J 5 bases short, with 13 bases between. This CDR3 is CASSRQATDNSPLHF. CDR3 DNA sequence: TGTGCCAGCAGTCGACAGGCGACTGATAATTCACCCCTCCACTTT.

V gene TRBV6-4 combines with J gene TRBJ1-1; D remains ambiguous. The CDR3 spans 13 residues. The germline gives CDR1 MRHNA, CDR2 SNTAGT. V lost 3 bases to trimming and J lost 4 bases, with 9 bases between them. CDR3 in DNA: TGTGCCAGCAGTGAGAGGGAGGGCACTGAAGCTTTCTTT. Amino acids: CASSEREGTEAFF.

The gene calls are TRBV3-1 (or the pseudogene TRBV3-2) and TRBJ1-2, with D possibly TRBD1 on 5 matching bases. CDR3 length equals 14 residues. Germline loops: CDR1 LGHDT, CDR2 YNNKEL (reference sequence). Between the trimmed V and J ends, which lost 0 bases and 8 bases, there was a span of 13 bases. The CDR3 reads CASSQDEKGVGYTF. Here the CDR3 DNA reads TGTGCCAGCAGCCAAGATGAGAAAGGGGTCGGCTACACCTTC.

This clone was seen a handful of times. V gene TRBV4-1 combines with J gene TRBJ2-7; D is ambiguous. CDR1 and CDR2 from the germline V gene are MGHRA and YSYEKL. The germline V and J ends were trimmed by 3 bases and 7 bases, with 13 bases remaining between them. The CDR3 length is 13 residues. The chain's CDR3 is CASSQGLFGEQYF. The DNA of the CDR3 is TGCGCCAGCAGCCAGGGGTTGTTCGGAGAGCAGTACTTC.

The V call is TRBV6-5, the J call TRBJ1-4; D remains ambiguous. Germline CDR1 and CDR2: MNHEY and SVGAGI. CDR3 length: 12 residues. V shed 0 bases and J shed 10 bases, with 6 bases lying between them. The CDR3 spells CASSYSEGKLFF. The CDR3, as DNA: TGTGCCAGCAGTTACTCGGAGGGAAAACTGTTTTTT.

The chain uses TRBV4-1 and TRBJ2-1; D perhaps matches TRBD2 (5 bases). Trimming pared 1 base from V and 3 bases from J, leaving 13 bases between. Germline V gene lookup returns CDR1 MGHRA and CDR2 YSYEKL. The CDR3 length is 16 residues. Here the CDR3 reads CASSQVVSTIYNEQFF. The DNA of the CDR3 is TGCGCCAGCAGCCAAGTGGTATCGACTATCTACAATGAGCAGTTCTTC.

The chain joins TRBV27 to TRBJ2-1; D call uncertain. The ends were cut back, 0 bases at V and 9 bases at J, with 9 bases in the middle. The CDR3 is 13 residues long. CDR1 and CDR2 (germline): MNHEY, SMNVEV (reference sequence). In DNA, the CDR3 is TGTGCCAGCAGTTTATCGGCCATCGGTGAGCAGTTCTTC. As protein: CASSLSAIGEQFF.

The rearrangement links TRBV4-2 to TRBJ2-7; 8 nucleotides match TRBD2. This CDR3 spans 14 amino acids. In germline, CDR1 is LGHNA, CDR2 YNFKEQ. V lost 4 bases, J lost 6 bases, and 8 bases stayed unmatched. CDR3 sequence reads: CASSLRSGRSEQYF. Here the CDR3 DNA reads TGTGCCAGCAGCCTAAGGAGCGGGAGAAGCGAGCAGTACTTC.

The chain employs TRBV6-5 and TRBJ2-7; 7 bases align to TRBD2. Unmatched junction bases numbered 14, after V lost 5 bases and J lost 7 bases. The CDR3 runs 15 residues. The germline gives CDR1 MNHEY, CDR2 SVGAGI. The CDR3 nucleotides are TGTGCCAGCAGTCTTCAAATTGCGGGAGTTGGTGAGCAGTACTTC. Translation: CASSLQIAGVGEQYF.

V gene TRBV30 combines with J gene TRBJ1-1; D gene ambiguous. V lost 3 bases and J lost 1, with 15 bases in between. The CDR3 is 15 residues long. The germline V gene encodes CDR1 GTSNPN and CDR2 SVGIG (reference sequence). DNA of the CDR3: TGTGCCTGGAGGGCTACCCAGAGGGAGAACACTGAAGCTTTCTTT. Translating gives CAWRATQRENTEAFF.

This chain uses TRBV10-3 with TRBJ2-3; no reliable D call. Trimming left V 8 bases short and J 6 bases short, with 12 bases between. CDR1 is ENHRY and CDR2 is SYGVKD in the germline V gene. The CDR3 is made up of 12 amino acids. The CDR3 nucleotides read TGTGCCATCGGCGGAGAGGAGGATACGCAGTATTTT. Translated: CAIGGEEDTQYF.

The chain carries TRBV28 and TRBJ1-5; 7 bases line up with TRBD1. Germline V gene sequence: CDR1 MDHEN, CDR2 SYDVKM. Trimming took 6 bases from V and 5 from J; bases not matched to a gene: 10. This CDR3 spans 15 amino acids. CDR3 region: CASSPLDRSYQPQHF. As DNA, the CDR3 is TGTGCCAGCAGCCCCCTGGACAGGTCGTATCAGCCCCAGCATTTT.

Written as DNA, the CDR3 is TGCGCCAGCAGCCAAGATCAAGGCGAAAACACTGAAGCTTTCTTT. Translation: CASSQDQGENTEAFF. The chain joins TRBV4-3 to TRBJ1-1; D is undetermined. V gave up 0 bases and J gave up 2 bases, with 10 bases separating them. The germline gives CDR1 LGHNA, CDR2 YSLEER. This CDR3 has 15 amino acids.

The chain employs TRBV19 and TRBJ1-1; TRBD1 matches 8 bases. CDR1 is LNHDA and CDR2 is SQIVND in the germline V gene (reference sequence). The CDR3 extends over 13 amino acids. V gave up 8 bases and J gave up 2 bases; unmatched junction bases: 4. The CDR3 DNA reads TGTGCCAGTGGGGACAGGTCCAACACTGAAGCTTTCTTT. It translates to CASGDRSNTEAFF.

The chain employs TRBV6-5 and TRBJ1-1, with TRBD1 matching 10 bases. This CDR3 region has 12 residues. Germline V gene lookup returns CDR1 MNHEY and CDR2 SVGAGI. The trim removed 5 bases at V and 11 bases at J, leaving 5 bases unmatched. CDR3: CASSPTGQGAFF. In DNA, the CDR3 is TGTGCCAGCAGTCCCACGGGACAGGGGGCTTTCTTT.

V and J are TRBV10-3 and TRBJ2-3; TRBD1 is a possible D gene (6 bases). This CDR3 comprises 13 residues. Germline loops: CDR1 ENHRY, CDR2 SYGVKD. With 6 bases removed from V and 3 bases from J, the gap between germline ends came to 10 bases. The CDR3 nucleotides are TGTGCCATCAGCCTCACAGGGACAGATACGCAGTATTTT. Its protein product is CAISLTGTDTQYF.

The rearrangement joins TRBV7-9 to TRBJ1-2; D gene uncertain. Germline loops: CDR1 SEHNR, CDR2 FQNEAQ (reference sequence). The CDR3 totals 12 residues. The V and J ends lost 2 bases and 8 bases respectively, with 9 bases between them. CDR3 nucleotide sequence: TGTGCCAGCAGCTTAAACATTCAGGGCTACACCTTC. Its protein is CASSLNIQGYTF.

This chain uses TRBV28 with TRBJ2-7; TRBD2 matches at 11 bases. The CDR3 has 14 amino acids. CDR1 is MDHEN and CDR2 is SYDVKM in the germline V gene. The junction had 9 bases not matched to a gene; V was cut back by 2 bases and J by 12 bases. This CDR3 is CASSLGTSGSTRYF. CDR3 bases: TGTGCCAGCAGTTTAGGTACTAGCGGGAGTACGAGGTACTTC. The complete variable domain, with remaining parts taken from reference TRBV28 and TRBJ2-7, reads DVKVTQSSRYLVKRTGEKVFLECVQDMDHENMFWYRQDPGLGLRLIYFSYDVKMKEKGDIPEGYSVSREKKERFSLILESASTNQTSMYLCASSLGTSGSTRYFGPGTRLTVT.

This chain links TRBV10-3 with TRBJ1-2; 12 nucleotides align to TRBD1. There are 14 residues in the CDR3. V was clipped by 4 bases and J by 6 bases; unmatched bases: 3. Germline CDR1 is ENHRY and CDR2 is SYGVKD. This CDR3 is CAISGGQGANGYTF. CDR3 in DNA: TGTGCCATCAGTGGGGGACAGGGGGCTAATGGCTACACCTTC.

The gene calls are TRBV19 and TRBJ1-5, with 8 bases that match TRBD1. V gave up 6 bases and J gave up 5 bases; unmatched junction bases: 3. The germline CDR1 and CDR2 sequences are LNHDA and SQIVND (reference sequence). The length of the CDR3 is 13 residues. DNA for the CDR3: TGTGCCAGTAGCCCGACAGGGGATCAGCCCCAGCATTTT. This codes for CASSPTGDQPQHF.

The rearrangement links TRBV10-3 to TRBJ2-7; TRBD1 or TRBD2 may be the D gene (5 bases each). The V gene's germline CDR1 is ENHRY and CDR2 SYGVKD. There are 12 residues in the CDR3. Trimming removed 6 bases at V and 3 bases at J, with 9 bases between. The CDR3 DNA reads as TGTGCCATCAGGGGGGACCGCTACGAGCAGTACTTC. This gives the protein CAIRGDRYEQYF.

The rearrangement uses TRBV2 and TRBJ1-1; 8 bases agree with TRBD1. There are 13 residues in the CDR3. V trimming: 4 bases; J trimming: 5 bases; junction bases outside the gene matches: 3. CDR1 is SNHLY and CDR2 is FYNNEI in the germline V gene. The CDR3 DNA sequence: TGTGCCAGCAGTGGACAGGGGAGGACTGAAGCTTTCTTT. Encoded protein: CASSGQGRTEAFF.

The rearrangement links TRBV28 to TRBJ2-5; 7 nucleotides match TRBD2. Germline CDR1 and CDR2: MDHEN and SYDVKM. V dropped 8 bases and J dropped 5; count of bases not matched to a gene: 8. The CDR3 is 13 residues long. CDR3 in amino acids: CASGTNGAETQYF. CDR3 DNA: TGTGCCAGCGGGACTAACGGGGCCGAGACCCAGTACTTC.